This paragraph covers one T cell receptor (beta chain) sequence. Synthetic templates analogous to TCR were spiked into all PCRs individually. Produced via immunoSEQ multiplex PCR; TCRdb's table is partial and in-frame only. Of roughly 45,000 clones in the sample, 83% were seen once. The data belong to a study of PD-L1 blockade in urothelial cancer. V lost 1 base to trimming and J lost 5 bases, with 9 bases between them. Germline CDR1 SGHVS, CDR2 FQNEAQ. This CDR3 has 13 amino acids. Indicated time point: peripheral blood 6 weeks after treatment start. The sample here was PBMCs, taken around atezolizumab (anti-PD-L1) treatment. The chain couples TRBV7-8 to TRBJ2-7, with D uncertain. This clonotype originated in a man in his 60s with urothelial cancer. CDR3 sequence reads: CASSLVTVNEQYF. CDR3 nucleotides: TGTGCCAGCAGCTTAGTAACAGTGAACGAGCAGTACTTC.